This TCR beta chain emerged from a study of CD8 T cells in ankylosing spondylitis. Trimming shortened V by 6 bases and J by 6 bases, and 9 bases separated the two germline ends. The CDR3 has 11 amino acids. This clonotype was found many times. Its antigen is unidentified. Study conclusions and caveats: The clones that were linked to disease were reported to be significantly enriched in matched synovial fluid samples from ankylosing spondylitis patients. Seemingly characteristic of ankylosing spondylitis blood was a TCR beta motif consisting of 7 or 8 highly homologous variants. Clones linked to the disease showed a CD8+ phenotype. They occurred at relatively low frequencies in peripheral blood.

Quantitative 5'-RACE with molecular barcodes was used to make the TCR beta libraries. One entry per CDR3 protein results from TCRdb running MiXCR on the 5' RACE reads. The sample yields roughly 490,000 distinct CDR3 sequences, over 4% seen once. Sequencing was carried out using blood, either unsorted or a sorted T cell fraction (not recorded which). The sequence was collected from a male donor with ankylosing spondylitis. The gene calls are TRBV12-3 or TRBV12-4 and TRBJ2-7; D remains unclear. CDR3 nucleotide sequence: TGTGCCAGCAGCCCTGGGATCGAGCAGTACTTC. This codes for CASSPGIEQYF.